The 8 T cell receptor beta chains presented below share a single source sample, sequenced in a study of shared T cell receptors in the human thymus (dated by TCRdb to the early 2020s). To prepare the library, the immunoSEQ multiplex PCR assay was applied. Drawn from immuneACCESS, this table holds only the in-frame rearrangements with V and J called that TCRdb kept. Clones are partly lost; checked studies trace under half to an unresolved V gene and leave the rest unexplained. The sample table contains approximately 400,000 clones; only one count was recorded for about 95% of them. The top ten clonotypes cover about 0.02% of the sample. Sample: thymocytes. The origin of the receptors is a human donor.

The chain has TRBV7-2 and TRBJ1-5, with D hard to call. Between the trimmed V and J ends, which lost 1 base and 1 base, there was a span of 11 bases. Germline loops: CDR1 SGHTA, CDR2 FQGNSA. This CDR3 is 16 amino acids long. The DNA of the CDR3 is TGTGCCAGCAGCTTAGAGGGTGGTGACAGCAATCAGCCCCAGCATTTT. The encoded protein is CASSLEGGDSNQPQHF. Full variable domain (outside the CDR3, taken from reference TRBV7-2 and TRBJ1-5): GAGVSQSPSNKVTEKGKDVELRCDPISGHTALYWYRQSLGQGLEFLIYFQGNSAPDKSGLPSDRFSAERTGGSVSTLTIQRTQQEDSAVYLCASSLEGGDSNQPQHFGDGTRLSIL.

The chain has TRBV5-5 and TRBJ2-7, with 7 positions matching TRBD1. This CDR3 has 16 residues. Germline CDR1 SGHKS, CDR2 YYEKEE (reference sequence). V shed 3 bases, J shed 0 bases, and the junction held 9 bases outside the gene matches. The DNA for the CDR3 is TGTGCCAGCAGCTGCCCGGACAGGTCCGACTCCTACGAGCAGTACTTC. This codes for CASSCPDRSDSYEQYF.

The CDR3 bases are TGCGCCAGCAGTCCCAGGGTTACCTATGGCTACACCTTC. Translated, it gives CASSPRVTYGYTF. The chain employs TRBV5-1 and TRBJ1-2, with D perhaps matching TRBD1 (5 bases). Per the germline V gene, CDR1 is SGHRS and CDR2 is YFSETQ. The V and J ends lost 5 bases and 4 bases respectively, with 12 bases between them. The CDR3 is 13 residues long.

The chain is built from TRBV11-2 and TRBJ1-5; D unclear. This CDR3 comprises 12 residues. The germline V gene encodes CDR1 SGHAT and CDR2 FQNNGV. Trimming pared 5 bases from V and 5 bases from J, leaving 7 bases between. The CDR3 DNA follows: TGTGCCAGCAGCCACCTGGATCAGCCCCAGCATTTT. It specifies CASSHLDQPQHF.

V is TRBV27 and J is TRBJ1-5; 8 positions agree with TRBD1. The germline V gene encodes CDR1 MNHEY and CDR2 SMNVEV (reference sequence). After removal of 5 bases from V and 6 bases from J, the junction contained 9 bases not matched to a gene. CDR3 size: 15 residues. CDR3 protein: CASSPDRAVVQPQHF. DNA of the CDR3: TGTGCCAGCAGTCCGGACAGGGCGGTGGTTCAGCCCCAGCATTTT.

V usage is TRBV7-3 and J usage is TRBJ1-1; unclear D gene. This CDR3 contains 13 residues. V was clipped by 8 bases and J by 0 bases, with 10 bases between them. Germline assignment: CDR1 SGHTA and CDR2 FQGTGA. The CDR3: CASAELMNTEAFF. In nucleotides, the CDR3 is TGTGCCAGCGCTGAGCTTATGAACACTGAAGCTTTCTTT.

V and J are TRBV5-1 and TRBJ2-7; possibly TRBD1 for D (5 bases). This CDR3 region has 14 residues. V was cut by 4 bases and J by 2 bases, with 13 bases left in between. Germline CDR1 SGHRS, CDR2 YFSETQ. CDR3 amino acids: CASSPSQGTYEQYF. The CDR3 DNA reads as TGCGCCAGCAGCCCGTCCCAGGGCACCTACGAGCAGTACTTC.

This clone was counted once. This rearrangement joins TRBV5-6 to TRBJ2-1; D unresolved. The germline CDR1 and CDR2 sequences are SGHDT and YYEEEE. V shed 2 bases and J shed 8 bases, with 11 bases lying between them. The length of the CDR3 is 13 residues. CDR3 loop: CASSFRDSDEQFF. The CDR3 DNA sequence: TGTGCCAGCAGCTTTAGAGATTCCGATGAGCAGTTCTTC.